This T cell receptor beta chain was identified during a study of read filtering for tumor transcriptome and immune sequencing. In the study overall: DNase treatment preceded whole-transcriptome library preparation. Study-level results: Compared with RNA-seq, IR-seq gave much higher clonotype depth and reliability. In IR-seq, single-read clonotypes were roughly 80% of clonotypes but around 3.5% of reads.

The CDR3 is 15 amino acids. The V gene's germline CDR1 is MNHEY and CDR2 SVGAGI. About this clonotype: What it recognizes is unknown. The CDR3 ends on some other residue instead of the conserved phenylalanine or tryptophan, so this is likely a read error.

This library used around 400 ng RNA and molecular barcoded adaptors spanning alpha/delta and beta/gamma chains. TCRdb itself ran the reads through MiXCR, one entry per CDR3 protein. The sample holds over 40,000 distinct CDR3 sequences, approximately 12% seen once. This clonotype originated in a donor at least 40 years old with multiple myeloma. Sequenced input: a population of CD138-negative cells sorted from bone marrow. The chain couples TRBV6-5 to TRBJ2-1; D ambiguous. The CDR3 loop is CASSYRGISCNEQFY. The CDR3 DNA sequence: TGTGCCAGCAGTTACCGTGGGATCTCCTGCAATGAGCAGTTCTAC.